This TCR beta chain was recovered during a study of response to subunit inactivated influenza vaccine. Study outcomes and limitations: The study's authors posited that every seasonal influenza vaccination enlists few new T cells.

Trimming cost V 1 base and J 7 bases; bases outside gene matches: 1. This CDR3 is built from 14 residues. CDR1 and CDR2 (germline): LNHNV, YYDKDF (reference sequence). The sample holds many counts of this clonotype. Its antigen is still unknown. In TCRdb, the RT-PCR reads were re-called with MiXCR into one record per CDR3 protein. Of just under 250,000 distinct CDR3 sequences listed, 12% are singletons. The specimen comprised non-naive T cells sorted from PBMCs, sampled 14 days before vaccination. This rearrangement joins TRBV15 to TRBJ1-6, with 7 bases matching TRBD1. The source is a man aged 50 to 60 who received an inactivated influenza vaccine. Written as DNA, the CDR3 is TGTGCCACCAGCAGAGTAGGGGGCAATTCACCCCTCCACTTT. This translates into CATSRVGGNSPLHF.